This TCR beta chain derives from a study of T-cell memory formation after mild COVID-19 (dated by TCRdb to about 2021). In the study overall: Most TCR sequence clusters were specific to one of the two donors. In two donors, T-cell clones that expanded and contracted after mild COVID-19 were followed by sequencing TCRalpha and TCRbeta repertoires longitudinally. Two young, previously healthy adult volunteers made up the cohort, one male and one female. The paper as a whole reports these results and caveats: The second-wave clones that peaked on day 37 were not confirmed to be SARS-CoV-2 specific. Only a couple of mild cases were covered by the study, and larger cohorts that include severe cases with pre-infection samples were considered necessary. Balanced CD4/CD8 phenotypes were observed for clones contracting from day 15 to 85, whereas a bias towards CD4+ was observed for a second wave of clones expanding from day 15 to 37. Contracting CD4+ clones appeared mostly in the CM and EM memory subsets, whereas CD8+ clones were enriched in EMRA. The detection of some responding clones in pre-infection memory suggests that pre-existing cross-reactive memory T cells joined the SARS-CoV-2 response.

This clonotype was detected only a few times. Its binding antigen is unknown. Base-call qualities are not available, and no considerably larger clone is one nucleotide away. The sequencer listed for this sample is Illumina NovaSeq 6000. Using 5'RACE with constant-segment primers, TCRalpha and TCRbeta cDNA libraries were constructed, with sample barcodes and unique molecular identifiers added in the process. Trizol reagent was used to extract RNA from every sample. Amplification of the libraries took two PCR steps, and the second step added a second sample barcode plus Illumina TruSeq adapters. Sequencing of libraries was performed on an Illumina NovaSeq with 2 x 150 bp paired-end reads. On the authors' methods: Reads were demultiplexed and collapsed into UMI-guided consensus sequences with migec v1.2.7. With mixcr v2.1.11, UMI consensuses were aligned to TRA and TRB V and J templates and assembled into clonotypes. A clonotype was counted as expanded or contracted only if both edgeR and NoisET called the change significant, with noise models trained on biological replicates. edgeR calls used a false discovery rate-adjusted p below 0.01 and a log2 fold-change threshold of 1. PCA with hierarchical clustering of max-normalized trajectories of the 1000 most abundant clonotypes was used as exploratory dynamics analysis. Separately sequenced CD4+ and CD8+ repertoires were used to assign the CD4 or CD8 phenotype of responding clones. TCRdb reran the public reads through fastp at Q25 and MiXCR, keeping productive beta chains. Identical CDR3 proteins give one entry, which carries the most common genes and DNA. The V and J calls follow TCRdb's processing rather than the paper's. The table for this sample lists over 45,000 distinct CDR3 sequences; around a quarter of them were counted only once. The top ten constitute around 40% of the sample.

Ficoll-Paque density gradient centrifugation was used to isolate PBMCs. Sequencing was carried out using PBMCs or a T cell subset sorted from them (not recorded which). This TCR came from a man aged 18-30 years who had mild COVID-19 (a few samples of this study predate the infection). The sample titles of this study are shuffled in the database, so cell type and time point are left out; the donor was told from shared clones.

Read as DNA, the sequence is TGCGCCAGCAGCCCTACCCAGGGGAACACTGAAGCTTTCTTT. Translated, this gives CASSPTQGNTEAFF. This chain is built from TRBV5-1 and TRBJ1-1, with TRBD1 tentatively as D gene (5 bases match). Trimming costs V 4 bases and J 1 base, and their ends lie 11 bases apart. The CDR3 has 14 amino acids, counting the end cysteine and phenylalanine. Only CDR3 DNA is held: 42 bases, read in frame from base 1. The germline V gene yields SGHRS for CDR1 and YFSETQ for CDR2. The full variable domain, completed from the reference TRBV5-1 and TRBJ1-1 proteins outside the CDR3, reads KAGVTQTPRYLIKTRGQQVTLSCSPISGHRSVSWYQQTPGQGLQFLFEYFSETQRNKGNFPGRFSGRQFSNSRSEMNVSTLELGDSALYLCASSPTQGNTEAFFGQGTRLTVV.